This T cell receptor (beta chain) was captured by sequencing in a study of blood T cells in healthy people across ages (dated by TCRdb to about 2015). General notes on the study: In model experiments, roughly one uniquely barcoded TCR beta cDNA molecule per two T cells was captured by template switching. Using deep sequencing normalized with unique cDNA molecular identifiers, the study measured how TCR beta repertoire diversity changes with age. The donors were split into four age groups: young (average around 15 years), middle-aged (roughly 39), aged (62) and long-lived (roughly 80). To avoid experimental bias, donors of different ages were distributed randomly across sequencing lanes. The study analyzed two additional independent replicas of 1 million unique cDNA reads from the same blood draw for two donors, one aged 18 to 30 and one aged 80 or older. Overall study outcomes, separate from this receptor: Because profiling used bulk unsorted PBMCs, naive and antigen-experienced compartments could not be compared conclusively. A strong correlation was found between observed TCR beta diversity and the percentage of naive T cells measured by flow cytometry. Estimates of total diversity from one million sequenced T cells were regarded as lower bounds and underestimates. Because donor CMV infection status was unknown, age-related changes in expanded clonotypes were potentially confounded. Compared with the aged group, the long-lived group had more naive CD4+ T cells, fewer expanded clones and increased TCR diversity, a pattern suggesting age selection. Observed TCR beta diversity per million T cells fell roughly linearly with age, and a significant reduction was already apparent by age roughly 41.

This clonotype was seen a handful of times. Its specific antigen is unknown. No quality values exist for individual bases; no much larger clone is one base distant. Donors were a few dozen systemically healthy Caucasian individuals from Russia aged roughly 6 to 95 years. Each donor gave about 9.2 milliliters of peripheral blood, drawn into EDTA-treated Vacutainer tubes. Ficoll-Paque density-gradient centrifugation was used to isolate PBMCs, with at least 6.5 million obtained per sample. Trizol reagent was used to extract total RNA from PBMCs, with at least 5.5 micrograms per sample. For every donor, flow cytometry on a PBMC aliquot measured the percentage of naive CD45RAhigh/CD27high T cells. Looking up the germline V gene yields CDR1 MGHDK and CDR2 SYGVNS. The germline V and J ends show losses of 4 bases and 5 bases respectively, and no gene match explains 9 bases of the junction. The CDR3 covers 15 residues, taking in both the cysteine and the phenylalanine. Just the 45-base CDR3 DNA is kept, in frame starting at base 1.

The library came from 5' RACE. A second PCR of about 6 to 11 cycles was run with a J-beta primer mix and a sample-barcoded 5' primer. Each TCR beta cDNA molecule received a unique molecular identifier from a template-switch 5' adaptor carrying 12 random nucleotides. At least 2.5 million CDR3-containing paired-end reads were obtained from each sample. All of the RNA was converted into first-strand cDNA using the Mint cDNA synthesis kit, with a TRBC-specific oligonucleotide serving as the primer. All cDNA was treated with uracil-DNA glycosylase and then went through a first 18-cycle PCR with the universal primers M1SS and BC2_uni_R. The published analysis was carried out like this. For normalization, 1 million high-quality reads, each with a distinct molecular identifier, were randomly selected from each sample. Reads with shared molecular identifiers were discarded instead of being binned into consensus sequences. MiTCR, set to a Q25 quality threshold and the strictest error-elimination algorithm, was used for CDR3 identification, clonotype clustering and error correction. A nonparametric unseen species model using Euler transformation provided a lower-bound estimate of total TCR beta diversity. TCRdb cleaned the public reads at Q25 with fastp, built clones with MiXCR and kept in-frame beta chains. Every CDR3 protein is listed once, alongside the most common genes and DNA of its rows. TCRdb's processing, not the study's, gives the V and J calls here. Recorded for this sample are 1.5 million to 2 million distinct CDR3 sequences; roughly 43% of them occurred a single time. The ten largest clones take up 23% of the sample.

The TCR originated in a human donor in good health. Sequencing used blood. The rearranged chain carries TRBV25-1 and TRBJ2-7; 9 bases in the junction line up with TRBD2. The DNA sequence is given as TGTGCCAGCAGTGGTGCGGGGGGGGGTTTTAACGAGCAGTACTTC. Its coded protein is CASSGAGGGFNEQYF.